This T cell receptor (beta chain) is from a study of T cell clonotyping in hematopoietic cell transplantation. Whole-study context: Recipients' pretransplant samples followed cytoreduction. Overall study results and limits: Cells were unsorted, so CD4 and CD8 contributions were not separated.

Time point given: recipient sample about 28 days before transplant, after cytoreduction. Samples: about 28 days before transplant, then days 30, 100 and 180 after. Method: immunoSEQ multiplex PCR; TCRdb's copy keeps in-frame clones and lacks some. This sample has around 28,000 clones; roughly 84% occur once, and the top ten carry around 1.8%. This clone was observed a handful of times. Its antigen is currently unknown. Trimming stripped 5 bases from V and 0 bases from J, with 14 bases between. Germline values: CDR1 MDHEN, CDR2 SYDVKM. The CDR3 length is 15 residues. The chain is built from TRBV28 and TRBJ2-7; possibly TRBD1 or TRBD2 for D (5 bases each). The receptor was isolated from a man aged 35 to 55 with acute myeloid leukemia. Some clones in this sample may be carry-over from other donors' samples. This specimen consisted of peripheral blood mononuclear cells, obtained before stem cell transplant. CDR3 sequence: CASSKVGRHSYEQYF. The CDR3 nucleotides read TGTGCCAGCAGTAAGGTGGGACGCCACTCCTACGAGCAGTACTTC. Filled out from reference TRBV28 and TRBJ2-7, the complete variable domain reads DVKVTQSSRYLVKRTGEKVFLECVQDMDHENMFWYRQDPGLGLRLIYFSYDVKMKEKGDIPEGYSVSREKKERFSLILESASTNQTSMYLCASSKVGRHSYEQYFGPGTRLTVT.